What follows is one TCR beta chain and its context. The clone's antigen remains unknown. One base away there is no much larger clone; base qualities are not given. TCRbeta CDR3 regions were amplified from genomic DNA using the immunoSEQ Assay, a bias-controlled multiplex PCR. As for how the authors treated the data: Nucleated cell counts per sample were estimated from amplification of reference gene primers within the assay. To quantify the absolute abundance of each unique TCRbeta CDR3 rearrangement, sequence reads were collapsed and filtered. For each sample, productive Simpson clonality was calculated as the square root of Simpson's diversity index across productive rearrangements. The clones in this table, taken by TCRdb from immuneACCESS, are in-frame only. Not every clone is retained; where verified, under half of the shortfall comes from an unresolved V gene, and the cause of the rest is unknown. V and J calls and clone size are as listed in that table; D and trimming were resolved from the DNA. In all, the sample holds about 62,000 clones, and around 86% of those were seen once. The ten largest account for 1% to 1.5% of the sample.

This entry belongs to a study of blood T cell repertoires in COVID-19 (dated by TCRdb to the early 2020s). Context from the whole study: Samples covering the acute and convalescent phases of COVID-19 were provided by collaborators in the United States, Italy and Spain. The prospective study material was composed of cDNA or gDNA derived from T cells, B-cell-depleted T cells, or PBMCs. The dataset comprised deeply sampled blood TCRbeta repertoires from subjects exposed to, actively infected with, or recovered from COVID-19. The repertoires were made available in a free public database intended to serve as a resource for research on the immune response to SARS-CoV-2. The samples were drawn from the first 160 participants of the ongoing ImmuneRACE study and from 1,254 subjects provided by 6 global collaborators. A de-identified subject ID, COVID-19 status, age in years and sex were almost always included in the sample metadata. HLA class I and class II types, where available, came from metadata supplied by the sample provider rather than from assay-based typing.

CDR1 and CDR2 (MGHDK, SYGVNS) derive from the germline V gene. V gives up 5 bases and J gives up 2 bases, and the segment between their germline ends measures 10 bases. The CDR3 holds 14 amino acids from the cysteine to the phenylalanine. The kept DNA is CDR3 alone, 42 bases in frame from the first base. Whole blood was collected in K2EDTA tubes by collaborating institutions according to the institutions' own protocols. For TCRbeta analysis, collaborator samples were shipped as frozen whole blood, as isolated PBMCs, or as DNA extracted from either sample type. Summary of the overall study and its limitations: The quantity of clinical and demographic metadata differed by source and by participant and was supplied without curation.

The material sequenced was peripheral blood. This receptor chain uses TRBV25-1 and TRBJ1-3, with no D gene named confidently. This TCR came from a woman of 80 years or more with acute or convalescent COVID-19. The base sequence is TGTGCCAGCAGTTGGCGGGAACCTGGAAACACCATATATTTT. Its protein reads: CASSWREPGNTIYF.